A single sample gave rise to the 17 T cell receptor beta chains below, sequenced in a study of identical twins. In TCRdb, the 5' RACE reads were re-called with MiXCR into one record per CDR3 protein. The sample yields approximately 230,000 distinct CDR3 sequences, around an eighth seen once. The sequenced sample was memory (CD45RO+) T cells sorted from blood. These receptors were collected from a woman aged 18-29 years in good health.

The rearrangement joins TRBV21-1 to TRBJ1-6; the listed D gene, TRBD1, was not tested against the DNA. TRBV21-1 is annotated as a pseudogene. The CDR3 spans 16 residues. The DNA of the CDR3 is TGTGCCAGCAGCCGTCGGGGTTCGGGACACGGGGTCACCCTCCACTTT. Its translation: CASSRRGSGHGVTLHF.

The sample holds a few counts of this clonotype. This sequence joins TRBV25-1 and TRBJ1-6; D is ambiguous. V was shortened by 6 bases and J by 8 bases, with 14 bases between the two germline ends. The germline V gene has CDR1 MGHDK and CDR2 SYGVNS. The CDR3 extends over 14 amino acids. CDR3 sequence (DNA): TGTGCCAGCAGCCAACGAGGTGGGGATTCACCCCTCCACTTT. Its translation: CASSQRGGDSPLHF.

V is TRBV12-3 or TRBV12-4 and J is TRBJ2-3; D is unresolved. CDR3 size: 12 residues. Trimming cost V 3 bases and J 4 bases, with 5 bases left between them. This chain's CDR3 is CASSFNPDTQYF. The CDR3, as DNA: TGTGCCAGCAGTTTTAACCCAGATACGCAGTATTTT.

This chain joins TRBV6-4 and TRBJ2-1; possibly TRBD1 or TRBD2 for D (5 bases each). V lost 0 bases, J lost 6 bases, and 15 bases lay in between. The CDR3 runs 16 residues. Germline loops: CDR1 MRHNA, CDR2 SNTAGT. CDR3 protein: CASSDSKGSGLNEQFF. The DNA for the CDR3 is TGTGCCAGCAGTGACTCGAAGGGTTCGGGGCTCAATGAGCAGTTCTTC.

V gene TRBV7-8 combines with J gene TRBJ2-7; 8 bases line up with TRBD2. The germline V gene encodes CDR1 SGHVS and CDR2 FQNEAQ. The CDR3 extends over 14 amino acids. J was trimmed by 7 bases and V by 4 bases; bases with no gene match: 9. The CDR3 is CASSSGGDRTEQYF. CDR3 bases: TGTGCCAGCAGCTCGGGGGGGGATAGGACGGAGCAGTACTTC.

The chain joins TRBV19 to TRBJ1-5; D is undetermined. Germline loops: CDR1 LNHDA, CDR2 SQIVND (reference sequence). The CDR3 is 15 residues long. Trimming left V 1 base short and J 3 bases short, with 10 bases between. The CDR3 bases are TGTGCCAGTAGTATAGCCGGACTCACCAATCAGCCCCAGCATTTT. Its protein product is CASSIAGLTNQPQHF.

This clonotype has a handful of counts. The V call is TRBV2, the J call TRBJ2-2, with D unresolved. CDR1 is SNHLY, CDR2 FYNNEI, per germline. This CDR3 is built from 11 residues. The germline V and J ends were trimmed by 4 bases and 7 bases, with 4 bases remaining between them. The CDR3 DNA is TGTGCCAGCAGTGCCAGCGGGGAGCTGTTTTTT. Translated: CASSASGELFF.

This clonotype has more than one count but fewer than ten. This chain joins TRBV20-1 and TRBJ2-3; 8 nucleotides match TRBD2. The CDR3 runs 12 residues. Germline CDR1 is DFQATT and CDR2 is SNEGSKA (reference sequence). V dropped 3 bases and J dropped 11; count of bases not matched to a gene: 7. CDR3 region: CSASLEREMQYF. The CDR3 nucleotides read TGCAGTGCTAGTCTCGAGCGGGAGATGCAGTATTTT.

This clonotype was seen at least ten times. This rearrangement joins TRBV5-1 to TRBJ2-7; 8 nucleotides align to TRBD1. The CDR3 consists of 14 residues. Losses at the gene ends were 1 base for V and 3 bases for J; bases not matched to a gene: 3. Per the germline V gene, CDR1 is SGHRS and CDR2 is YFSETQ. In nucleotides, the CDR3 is TGCGCCAGCAGCTTGCCAGGGGGCTACTACGAGCAGTACTTC. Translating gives CASSLPGGYYEQYF.

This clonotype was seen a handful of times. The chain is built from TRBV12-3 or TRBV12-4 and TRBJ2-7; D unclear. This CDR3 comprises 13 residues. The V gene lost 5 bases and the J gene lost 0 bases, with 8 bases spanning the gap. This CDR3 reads CASSRWSSYEQYF. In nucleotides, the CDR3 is TGTGCCAGCAGTAGGTGGAGCTCCTACGAGCAGTACTTC.

The CDR3 is CAISGIRDRGRNEQFF. The CDR3, as DNA: TGTGCCATCAGTGGTATCCGGGACAGGGGGCGGAATGAGCAGTTCTTC. The chain uses TRBV10-3 and TRBJ2-1; 12 nucleotides match TRBD1. V was clipped by 4 bases and J by 7 bases; unmatched bases: 8. This CDR3 comprises 16 residues. In germline, CDR1 is ENHRY, CDR2 SYGVKD.

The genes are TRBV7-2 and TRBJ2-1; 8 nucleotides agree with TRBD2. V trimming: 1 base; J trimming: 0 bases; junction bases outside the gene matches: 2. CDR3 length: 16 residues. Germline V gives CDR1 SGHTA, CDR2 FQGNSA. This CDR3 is CASSLVGTSSYNEQFF. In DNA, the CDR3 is TGTGCCAGCAGCTTAGTTGGGACTAGCTCCTACAATGAGCAGTTCTTC.

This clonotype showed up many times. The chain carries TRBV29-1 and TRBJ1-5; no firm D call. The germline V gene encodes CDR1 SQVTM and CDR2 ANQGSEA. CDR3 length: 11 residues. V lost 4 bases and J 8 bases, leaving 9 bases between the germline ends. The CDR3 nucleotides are TGCAGCGTTGGAGGTCCGGAGCCCCAGCATTTT. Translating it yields CSVGGPEPQHF.

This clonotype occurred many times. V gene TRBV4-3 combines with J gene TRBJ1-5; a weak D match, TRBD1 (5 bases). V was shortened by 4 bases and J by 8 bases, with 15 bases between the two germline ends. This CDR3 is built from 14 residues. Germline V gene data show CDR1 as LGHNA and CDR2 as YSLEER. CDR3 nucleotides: TGCGCCAGCAGCCTCGGAACGGGGGAGGAGCCCCAGCATTTT. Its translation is CASSLGTGEEPQHF.

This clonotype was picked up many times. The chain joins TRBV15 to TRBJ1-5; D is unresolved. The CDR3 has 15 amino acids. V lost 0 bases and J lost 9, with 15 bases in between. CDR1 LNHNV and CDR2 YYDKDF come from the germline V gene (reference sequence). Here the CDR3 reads CATSRDAGRVLPQHF. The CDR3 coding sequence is TGTGCCACCAGCAGAGATGCAGGCCGAGTGTTGCCCCAGCATTTT.

The CDR3 loop is CASSGVRGGAGNEQFF. The CDR3 DNA sequence: TGTGCCAGCAGCGGGGTGAGAGGAGGGGCAGGGAATGAGCAGTTCTTC. The rearrangement links TRBV7-3 to TRBJ2-1, with a weak D call TRBD2 (6 bases). The CDR3 has 16 residues. Looked up from germline, CDR1 is SGHTA and CDR2 is FQGTGA. Trimming took 5 bases from V and 7 from J, leaving 21 bases between them.

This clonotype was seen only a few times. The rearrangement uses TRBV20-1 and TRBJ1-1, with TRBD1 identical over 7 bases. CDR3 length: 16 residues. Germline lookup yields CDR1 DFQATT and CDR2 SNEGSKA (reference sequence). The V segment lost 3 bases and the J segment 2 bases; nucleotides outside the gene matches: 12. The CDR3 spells CSASILGRGDNTEAFF. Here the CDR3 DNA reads TGCAGTGCTAGCATCCTAGGCAGGGGGGACAACACTGAAGCTTTCTTT.